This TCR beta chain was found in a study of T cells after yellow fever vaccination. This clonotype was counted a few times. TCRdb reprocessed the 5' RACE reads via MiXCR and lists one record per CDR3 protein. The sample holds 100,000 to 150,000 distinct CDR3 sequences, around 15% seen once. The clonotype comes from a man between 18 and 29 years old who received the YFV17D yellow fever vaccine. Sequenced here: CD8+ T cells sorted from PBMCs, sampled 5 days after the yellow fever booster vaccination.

The CDR3 DNA is TGTGCCAGCAGTTTCCTCCCAGATACGCAGTATTTT. Encoded protein: CASSFLPDTQYF. The rearrangement links TRBV12-3 or TRBV12-4 to TRBJ2-3; no firm D call. The germline V and J ends were trimmed by 3 bases and 4 bases, with 5 bases remaining between them. The CDR3 is made up of 12 amino acids.